Sequencing of this T cell receptor (beta chain) was carried out in a study of cytomegalovirus exposure and HLA in healthy donors. Findings of the study overall: TCR beta chain V- and J-gene trimming was linked, in a later analysis, to a missense variant in DCLRE1C. Donors were assumed by presence/absence analyses to have roughly uniform sequencing depth.

PCR primers comprised 60 Vbeta and 13 Jbeta primers. Per the study methods: It was a later analysis that counted 75 million to 90 million unique TCR beta chains, of which roughly 11 million were shared. The data were produced by immunoSEQ multiplex PCR, yet TCRdb's version contains in-frame clones alone and is incomplete. Clonal size and the V and J genes are those of that table, whereas D and trimming came from the DNA. Of about 130,000 clones in the sample, roughly 82% were seen once. Comments on this clone: Its antigen is currently unknown.

Germline V gives CDR1 MGHRA, CDR2 YSYEKL. The CDR3 is 15 residues long. The germline V and J ends were trimmed by 6 bases and 5 bases, with 19 bases remaining between them. The origin of this receptor is a male donor in good health and CMV-seropositive. Sequenced sample: PBMCs. The V gene is TRBV4-1, the J gene TRBJ1-1; perhaps TRBD1 as D (6 bases). The CDR3 here is CASRRLTTGNTEAFF. The CDR3, as DNA: TGCGCCAGCAGACGACTTACCACAGGGAATACTGAAGCTTTCTTT.